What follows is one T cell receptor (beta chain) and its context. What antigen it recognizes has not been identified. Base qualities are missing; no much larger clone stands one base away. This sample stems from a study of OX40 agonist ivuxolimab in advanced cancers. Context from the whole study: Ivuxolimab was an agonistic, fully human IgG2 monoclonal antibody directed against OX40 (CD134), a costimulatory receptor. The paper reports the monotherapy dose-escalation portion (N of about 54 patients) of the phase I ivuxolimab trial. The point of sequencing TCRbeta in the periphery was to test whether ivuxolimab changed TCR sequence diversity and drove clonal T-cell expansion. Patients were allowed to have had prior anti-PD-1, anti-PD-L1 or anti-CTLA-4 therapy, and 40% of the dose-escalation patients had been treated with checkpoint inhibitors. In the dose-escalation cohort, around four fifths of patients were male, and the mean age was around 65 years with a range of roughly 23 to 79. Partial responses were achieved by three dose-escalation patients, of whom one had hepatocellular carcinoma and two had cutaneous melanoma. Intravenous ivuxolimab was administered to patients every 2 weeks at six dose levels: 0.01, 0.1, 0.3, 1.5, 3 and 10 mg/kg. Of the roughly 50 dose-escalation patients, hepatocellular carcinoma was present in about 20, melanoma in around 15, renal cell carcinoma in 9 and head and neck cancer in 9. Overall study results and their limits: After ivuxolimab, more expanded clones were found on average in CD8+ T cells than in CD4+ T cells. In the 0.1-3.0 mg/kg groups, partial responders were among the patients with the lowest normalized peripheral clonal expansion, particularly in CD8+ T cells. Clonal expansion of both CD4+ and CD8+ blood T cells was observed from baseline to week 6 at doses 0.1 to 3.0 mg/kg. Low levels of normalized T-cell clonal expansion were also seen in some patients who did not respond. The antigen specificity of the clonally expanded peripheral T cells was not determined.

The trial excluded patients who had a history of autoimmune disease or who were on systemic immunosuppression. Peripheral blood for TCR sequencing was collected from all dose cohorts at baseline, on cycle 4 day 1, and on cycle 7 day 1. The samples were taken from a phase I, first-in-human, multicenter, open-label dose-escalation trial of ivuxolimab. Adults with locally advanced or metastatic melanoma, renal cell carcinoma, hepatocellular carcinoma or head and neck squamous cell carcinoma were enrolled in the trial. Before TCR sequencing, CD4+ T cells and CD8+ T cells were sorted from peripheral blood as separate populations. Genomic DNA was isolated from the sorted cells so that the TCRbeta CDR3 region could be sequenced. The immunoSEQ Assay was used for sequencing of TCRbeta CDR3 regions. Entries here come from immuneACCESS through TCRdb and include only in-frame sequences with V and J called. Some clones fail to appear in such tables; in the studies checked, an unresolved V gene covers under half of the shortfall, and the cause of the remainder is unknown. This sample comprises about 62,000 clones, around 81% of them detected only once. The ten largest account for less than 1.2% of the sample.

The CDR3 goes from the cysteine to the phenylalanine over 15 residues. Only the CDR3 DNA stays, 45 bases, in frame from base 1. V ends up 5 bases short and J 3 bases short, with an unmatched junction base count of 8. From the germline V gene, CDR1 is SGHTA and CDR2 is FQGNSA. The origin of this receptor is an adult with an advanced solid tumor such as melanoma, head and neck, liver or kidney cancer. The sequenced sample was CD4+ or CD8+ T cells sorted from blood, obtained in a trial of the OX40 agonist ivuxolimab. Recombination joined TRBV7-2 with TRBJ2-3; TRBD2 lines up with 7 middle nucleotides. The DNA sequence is TGTGCCAGCAGCCAGGATGGGGGGGATACAGATACGCAGTATTTT. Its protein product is CASSQDGGDTDTQYF.